This T cell receptor (beta chain) was retrieved from a study of beta chain bispecific antibodies for T cell cancers. Study-wide background: Healthy donor T cells cocultured with leukemia lines and bispecific antibodies. The leukemia lines expressed TRBV12-3 (Jurkat) and TRBV5-5 (HPB-ALL). Study-level results: The leukemia cells, rather than normal T cells, gave most of the targeted TRBV signal.

This clonotype was picked up many times. Its antigen is not identified. Clonotype quantities came from unique molecular identifier barcode counts. TCRdb analysed the 5' RACE reads with MiXCR anew, one entry per CDR3 protein. This sample has around 15,000 distinct CDR3 sequences, with 2% to 2.5% found just once. Germline CDR1 is SGHRS and CDR2 is YFSETQ. The CDR3 contains 15 residues. Trimming took off 3 bases at V and 2 bases at J, with 14 bases between the two ends. Either OKT3 anti-CD3 antibody or CD3/CD28 beads expanded T cells from blood mononuclear cells over approximately 3 days. Roughly 50,000 normal T cells were cocultured with roughly 50,000 target cells and bispecific antibody.

This chain connects TRBV5-1 to TRBJ1-1; maybe TRBD1 (5 bases). This clonotype was obtained from a human donor in good health. Some clones in this sample may be carry-over from other donors' samples. Specimen: healthy donor T cells cultured with leukemia cells. The CDR3 nucleotides read TGCGCCAGCAGCTCCAAGCAAGGGGTTAACACTGAAGCTTTCTTT. It yields the protein CASSSKQGVNTEAFF.